Listed below are T cell receptor beta chains from one sample, sequenced in a study of blood T cell repertoires in COVID-19. TCRdb's copy holds only in-frame clones and misses some; the assay was immunoSEQ multiplex PCR. The table shows around 260,000 clones, with roughly 90% occurring only once. The material sequenced was peripheral blood. The receptors were gathered from a woman in her thirties or forties who had recovered from COVID-19. The CDR3 runs from the conserved cysteine through the conserved F or W. D genes are given only for firm matches. Size is omitted from some rows. Given values are once, few, many or a class for expanded clones.

once	TRBV4-1	TRBJ2-1	-	TGCGCCAGCAGCCGAGCCAGCGGGCCGTCTTTACAGTTCTTC	CASSRASGPSLQFF
-	TRBV6-5	TRBJ2-2	TRBD2	TGTGCCAGCAGTTACTCACTAGCGGGAGTCACCGGGGAGCTGTTTTTT	CASSYSLAGVTGELFF
-	TRBV25-1	TRBJ2-1	TRBD2	TGTGCCAGCAGTTCCCTCTCTAGCGGGAGGATTAATGAGCAGTTCTTC	CASSSLSSGRINEQFF
once	TRBV28	TRBJ2-7	-	TGTGCCAGCAGTTTATCTCTCACTAGTGGGGTATACGAGCAGTACTTC	CASSLSLTSGVYEQYF
-	TRBV27	TRBJ2-2	TRBD2	TGTGCCAGCAGTCCCGGGCCGGGACTAGCGGACACCGGGGAGCTGTTTTTT	CASSPGPGLADTGELFF
once	TRBV29-1	TRBJ1-2	-	TGCAGCGCCACCGACTCGACAGGCGGCGCTAACTATGGCTACACCTTC	CSATDSTGGANYGYTF
-	TRBV10-1	TRBJ2-3	TRBD1	TGCGCCAGCAGTGAGTTTCCAGGGGGCTTGGATACGCAGTATTTT	CASSEFPGGLDTQYF
once	TRBV28	TRBJ2-7	-	TGTGCCAGCAGCAACTCCAACTACGAGCAGTACTTC	CASSNSNYEQYF
once	TRBV18	TRBJ2-7	-	TGTGCCAGCTCCCGGGGACAAGACTACGAGCAGTACTTC	CASSRGQDYEQYF
-	TRBV27	TRBJ2-7	-	TGTGCCAGCAGTTCTGAAGGTGGAGTTGGGCAGTACTTC	CASSSEGGVGQYF
few	TRBV6-6	TRBJ2-1	TRBD2	TGTGCCAGCAGCCGACCCTACGGCCCGGGACTAACTTACAATGAGCAGTTCTTC	CASSRPYGPGLTYNEQFF
-	TRBV3-1/TRBV3-2	TRBJ2-5	-	TGTGCCAGCAGCCACCCGGCCGGGACACGCCAAGAGACCCAGTACTTC	CASSHPAGTRQETQYF
-	TRBV27	TRBJ2-1	-	TGTGCCAGCAGCCGAGCTAGCGATTTCTCCAATGAGCAGTTCTTC	CASSRASDFSNEQFF
-	TRBV29-1	TRBJ2-1	TRBD2	TGCAGCGTTGGGACTAGCGGGAGAGGGGGGTTCTTC	CSVGTSGRGGFF
once	TRBV10-3	TRBJ1-5	-	TGTGCCACGGGGAGAGAAGGCAATCAGCCCCAGCATTTT	CATGREGNQPQHF
-	TRBV5-4	TRBJ2-5	TRBD2	TGTGCCAGCAGCTATGGACTAGCGGGAGTTGGAGAGACCCAGTACTTC	CASSYGLAGVGETQYF
-	TRBV27	TRBJ2-7	-	TGTGCCAGCTACGCGGCGGGGGCCCCCTACGAGCAGTACTTC	CASYAAGAPYEQYF
-	TRBV12-3/TRBV12-4	TRBJ2-1	-	TGTGCCAGCAGTTTAGGGACTCACAATGAGCAGTTCTTC	CASSLGTHNEQFF
-	TRBV27	TRBJ2-7	TRBD2	TGTGCCAGCAGTTCCCTAGCGGGAGAGGGGTACGAGCAGTACTTC	CASSSLAGEGYEQYF
-	TRBV30	TRBJ2-5	-	TGTGCCTGGAGTGTAAATCGCCGGGAGACCCAGTACTTC	CAWSVNRRETQYF
-	TRBV30	TRBJ1-3	-	TGTGCCTGGAGTCGGGGGAACTCTGGAAACACCATATATTTT	CAWSRGNSGNTIYF
-	TRBV18	TRBJ1-3	-	TGTGCCAGCTCACCAAGGGACACAAAGTCAGGAAACACCATATATTTT	CASSPRDTKSGNTIYF
-	TRBV30	TRBJ1-5	-	TGTGCCTGGAGTGTAACAGGGCCCAATCAGCCCCAGCATTTT	CAWSVTGPNQPQHF
-	TRBV18	TRBJ2-1	TRBD2	TGTGCCAGCTCAGAATGGGCTAGCGGGAGTGTCCATGAGCAGTTCTTC	CASSEWASGSVHEQFF
-	TRBV5-4	TRBJ2-7	-	TGTGCCAGCAGCTTGGGGCCAGGGATCGGTGGCGAGCAGTACTTC	CASSLGPGIGGEQYF
-	TRBV5-8	TRBJ2-7	-	TGTGCCAGCAGCCCGTCCCCAAGGCCCGGGGACGAGCAGTACTTC	CASSPSPRPGDEQYF
-	TRBV18	TRBJ2-1	-	TGTGCCAGCTCACCAAGTGACAGAGGCACTGAGCAGTTCTTC	CASSPSDRGTEQFF
-	TRBV12-5	TRBJ2-5	TRBD2	TGTGCTAGTGGCCCCGGACTAGCGGCTACCCAAGAGACCCAGTACTTC	CASGPGLAATQETQYF
-	TRBV10-3	TRBJ2-3	TRBD1	TGTGCCGTCCGGACAGGAGCTAGCACAGATACGCAGTATTTT	CAVRTGASTDTQYF
many	TRBV19	TRBJ1-2	-	TGTGCCAGTACCGGGGGGACGATCCGGGGCTACACCTTC	CASTGGTIRGYTF
-	TRBV6-5	TRBJ2-2	-	TGTGCCAGCAGTTACGGGGGGGCAATTAGGACCGGGGAGCTGTTTTTT	CASSYGGAIRTGELFF
-	TRBV28	TRBJ2-1	TRBD1	TGTGCCAGCAAGGAAGGGGACAGGGATTTTGAGGAGCAGTTCTTC	CASKEGDRDFEEQFF
-	TRBV5-1	TRBJ1-1	TRBD1	TGCGCCAGCAGTTCACAGGGGATGAACACTGAAGCTTTCTTT	CASSSQGMNTEAFF
-	TRBV19	TRBJ2-1	TRBD2	TGTGCCAGTAGTATGGGACTAGCGGGAGCCGATGAGCAGTTCTTC	CASSMGLAGADEQFF
once	TRBV18	TRBJ2-7	-	TGTGCCAGCTCACCACCGCTCAGGTACTACGAGCAGTACTTC	CASSPPLRYYEQYF
-	TRBV7-2	TRBJ2-5	TRBD2	TGTGCCAGCAGCTTAGACGCGGGAGTCGGGGAGACCCAGTACTTC	CASSLDAGVGETQYF
-	TRBV28	TRBJ1-2	-	TGTGCCAGCAGCTTTTATAGCTATGGCTACACCTTC	CASSFYSYGYTF
-	TRBV6-5	TRBJ2-7	-	TGTGCCACTTCGACAGGAAACTCCTACGAGCAGTACTTC	CATSTGNSYEQYF
few	TRBV6-5	TRBJ2-2	-	TGTGCCAGCAGTTACAGGGAGAGGACCGGGGAGCTGTTTTTT	CASSYRERTGELFF
-	TRBV28	TRBJ2-7	-	TGTGCCAGCAGTGGAGAACTCCAGTCCTACGAGCAGTACTTC	CASSGELQSYEQYF
-	TRBV19	TRBJ1-6	TRBD1	TGTGCCAGTAGTTCCAGGGACAGGGGGCCTCAGTGGGCCCTCCACTTT	CASSSRDRGPQWALHF
-	TRBV6-6	TRBJ2-5	-	TGTGCCAGCAACCCGGAGGGGCAGACCCAGTACTTC	CASNPEGQTQYF
few	TRBV25-1	TRBJ2-3	-	TGTGCCAGCACCAGAGGTTTTGGCACAGATACGCAGTATTTT	CASTRGFGTDTQYF